Shown below are 10 T cell receptor beta chains from a single sample sequenced in a study of T cells after yellow fever vaccination. TCRdb passed the 5' RACE reads through MiXCR, listing each CDR3 protein once. In the table there are more than 250,000 distinct CDR3 sequences, around 6.8% of which are singletons. The sample here was PBMCs, taken roughly 46 days after the first yellow fever vaccination. The receptors stem from a man younger than 35 who received the YFV17D yellow fever vaccine.

Only a few counts were recorded for this clonotype. The chain uses TRBV6-5 and TRBJ1-4; D remains ambiguous. CDR1 and CDR2 from the germline V gene are MNHEY and SVGAGI. V dropped 6 bases and J dropped 2 bases, with 19 bases sitting between them. The CDR3 length is 17 residues. The CDR3 sequence: CASSPGRMPRTNEKLFF. In DNA form, the CDR3 reads TGTGCCAGCAGCCCCGGACGGATGCCGAGGACTAATGAAAAACTGTTTTTT.

CDR3 nucleotide sequence: TGTGCCACCAGTGATTACGGGAAGGCGGCCCAAGAGACCCAGTACTTC. It translates to CATSDYGKAAQETQYF. The chain is built from TRBV24-1 and TRBJ2-5; D is possibly TRBD2 (5 bases). Between the trimmed V and J ends, which lost 2 bases and 1 base, there was a span of 13 bases. The CDR3 consists of 16 residues. Germline V lookup: CDR1 KGHDR, CDR2 SFDVKD.

The sample holds a few counts of this clonotype. V and J are TRBV29-1 and TRBJ2-2, with D possibly TRBD2 on 5 matching bases. This CDR3 is built from 11 residues. V was trimmed by 3 bases and J by 15 bases, leaving 14 bases between them. CDR1 is SQVTM and CDR2 is ANQGSEA in the germline V gene. CDR3 sequence reads: CSVDGPRGLFF. The CDR3 region has the DNA TGCAGCGTTGACGGACCCCGGGGATTGTTTTTT.

This clonotype was counted only a few times. V usage is TRBV3-1 and J usage is TRBJ2-3; 10 nucleotides agree with TRBD1. V lost 1 base and J lost 5; bases outside the gene matches: 6. CDR1 LGHDT and CDR2 YNNKEL come from the germline V gene (reference sequence). This CDR3 region has 16 residues. The CDR3 region is CASSQATGQGVDTQYF. The CDR3 DNA sequence: TGTGCCAGCAGCCAAGCAACAGGACAGGGGGTAGATACGCAGTATTTT.

This clonotype was found a few times. The rearrangement links TRBV5-1 to TRBJ2-5; no reliable D call. Between the trimmed V and J ends, which lost 0 bases and 1 base, there was a span of 10 bases. The CDR3 runs 15 residues. Germline V gives CDR1 SGHRS, CDR2 YFSETQ. CDR3 nucleotides: TGCGCCAGCAGCTTGGTAACCGACATCCAAGAGACCCAGTACTTC. Residues: CASSLVTDIQETQYF.

The chain has TRBV5-5 and TRBJ2-7, with D uncertain. This CDR3 contains 14 residues. In germline, CDR1 is SGHKS, CDR2 YYEKEE (reference sequence). The V and J ends lost 4 bases and 0 bases respectively, with 11 bases between them. The CDR3 sequence: CASSTYTDSYEQYF. The DNA of the CDR3 is TGTGCCAGCAGCACCTACACGGACTCCTACGAGCAGTACTTC.

The V call is TRBV19, the J call TRBJ2-6, with D possibly being TRBD2 (5 bases). V was clipped by 4 bases and J by 0 bases, with 10 bases between them. CDR1 is LNHDA and CDR2 is SQIVND in the germline V gene (reference sequence). CDR3 length: 16 amino acids. The CDR3 loop is CASSRGRDSGANVLTF. The CDR3 DNA is TGTGCCAGTAGTAGAGGACGGGACTCTGGGGCCAACGTCCTGACTTTC.

To note about this clonotype: A much larger clone lies a single base off, so this may be a read error. This rearrangement joins TRBV14 to TRBJ2-7; D remains ambiguous. The germline V gene encodes CDR1 SGHDN and CDR2 FVKESK. The CDR3 length is 14 residues. As DNA, the CDR3 is TGTGCCAGCAGTGACCCCAGGACCACCTACGAGAAGTACTTC. Protein product: CASSDPRTTYEKYF.

The chain recombines TRBV30 with TRBJ2-3, with no clear D. Trimming shortened V by 4 bases and J by 9 bases, and 11 bases separated the two germline ends. CDR3 length: 11 residues. Germline values: CDR1 GTSNPN, CDR2 SVGIG (reference sequence). In DNA, the CDR3 is TGTGCCTGGAACGACCTTAGGACGCAGTATTTT. It yields the protein CAWNDLRTQYF.

This clonotype was counted a few times. The chain employs TRBV12-3 or TRBV12-4 and TRBJ2-5; D uncertain. Trimming left V 3 bases short and J 2 bases short, with 16 bases between. This CDR3 has 16 amino acids. The CDR3 loop is CASSFWEGGEQETQYF. In DNA form, the CDR3 reads TGTGCCAGCAGTTTTTGGGAAGGTGGGGAACAAGAGACCCAGTACTTC.